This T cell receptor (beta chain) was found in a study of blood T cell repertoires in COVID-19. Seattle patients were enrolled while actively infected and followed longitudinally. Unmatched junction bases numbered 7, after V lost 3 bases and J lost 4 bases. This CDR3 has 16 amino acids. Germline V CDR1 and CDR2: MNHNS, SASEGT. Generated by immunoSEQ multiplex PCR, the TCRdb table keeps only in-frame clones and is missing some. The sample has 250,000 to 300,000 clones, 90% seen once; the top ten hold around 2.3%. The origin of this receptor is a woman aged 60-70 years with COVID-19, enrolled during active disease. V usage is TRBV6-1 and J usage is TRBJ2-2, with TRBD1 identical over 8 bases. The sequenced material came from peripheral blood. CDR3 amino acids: CASSDQGAIGTGELFF. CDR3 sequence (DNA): TGTGCCAGCAGTGATCAGGGGGCCATCGGCACCGGGGAGCTGTTTTTT.